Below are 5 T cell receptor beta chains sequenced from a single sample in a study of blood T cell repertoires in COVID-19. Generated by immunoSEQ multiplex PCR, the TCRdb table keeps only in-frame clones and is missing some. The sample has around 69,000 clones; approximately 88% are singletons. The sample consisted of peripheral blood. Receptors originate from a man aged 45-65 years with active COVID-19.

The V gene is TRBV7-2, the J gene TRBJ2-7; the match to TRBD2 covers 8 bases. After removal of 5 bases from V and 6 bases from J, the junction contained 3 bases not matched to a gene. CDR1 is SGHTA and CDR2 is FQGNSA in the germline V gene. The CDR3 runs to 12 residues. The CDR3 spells CASSLSGIEQYF. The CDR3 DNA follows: TGTGCCAGCAGCCTTAGCGGGATCGAGCAGTACTTC.

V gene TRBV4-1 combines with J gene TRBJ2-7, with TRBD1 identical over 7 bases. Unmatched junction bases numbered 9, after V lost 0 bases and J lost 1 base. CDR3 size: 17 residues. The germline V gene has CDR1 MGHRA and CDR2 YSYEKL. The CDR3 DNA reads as TGCGCCAGCAGCCAAGACCCGTACGGGACAGATTCCTACGAGCAGTACTTC. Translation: CASSQDPYGTDSYEQYF.

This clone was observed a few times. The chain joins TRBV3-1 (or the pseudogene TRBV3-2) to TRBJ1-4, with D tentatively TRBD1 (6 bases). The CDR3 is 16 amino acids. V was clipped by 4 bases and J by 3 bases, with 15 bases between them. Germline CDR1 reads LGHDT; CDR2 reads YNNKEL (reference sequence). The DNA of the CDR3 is TGTGCCAGCAGCCCGGGAGGGGGGGCAGCTAATGAAAAACTGTTTTTT. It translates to CASSPGGGAANEKLFF.

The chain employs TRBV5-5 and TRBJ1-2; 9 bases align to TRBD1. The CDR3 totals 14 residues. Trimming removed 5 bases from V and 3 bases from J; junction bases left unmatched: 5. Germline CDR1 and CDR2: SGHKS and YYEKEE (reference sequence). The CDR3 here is CASSPGTGHYGYTF. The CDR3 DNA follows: TGTGCCAGCAGTCCCGGGACAGGGCACTATGGCTACACCTTC.

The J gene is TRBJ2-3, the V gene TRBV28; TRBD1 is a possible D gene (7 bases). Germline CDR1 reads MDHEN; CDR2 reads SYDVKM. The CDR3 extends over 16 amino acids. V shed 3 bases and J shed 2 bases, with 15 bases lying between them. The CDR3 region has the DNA TGTGCCAGCAGTTTCAGGGGGGCGGGTATCACAGATACGCAGTATTTT. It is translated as CASSFRGAGITDTQYF. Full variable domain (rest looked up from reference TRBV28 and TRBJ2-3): DVKVTQSSRYLVKRTGEKVFLECVQDMDHENMFWYRQDPGLGLRLIYFSYDVKMKEKGDIPEGYSVSREKKERFSLILESASTNQTSMYLCASSFRGAGITDTQYFGPGTRLTVL.